This is a list of T cell receptor beta chains from one sample in a study of cytomegalovirus exposure and HLA in healthy donors. Profiled with immunoSEQ multiplex PCR; TCRdb holds only in-frame clones, not every one. The table records about 98,000 clones, around 70% of them present only once. Sequenced: PBMCs. All receptors come from a female donor in good health and CMV-seronegative. Both conserved end residues are trimmed from each CDR3. The order of the fields is J gene, V gene, CDR3 protein.

j_call: TRBJ1-2; v_call: TRBV5-4; cdr3_aa: ASSVQGAGNYGYT
j_call: TRBJ1-2; v_call: TRBV7-2; cdr3_aa: ASSLGTGVDGYT
j_call: TRBJ2-2; v_call: TRBV5-4; cdr3_aa: ASSWVGAAMNTGELF
j_call: TRBJ2-7; v_call: TRBV6-1; cdr3_aa: ASGTGGYEQY
j_call: TRBJ2-6; v_call: TRBV11-2; cdr3_aa: ASSLTSSGANVLT
j_call: TRBJ1-4; v_call: TRBV28; cdr3_aa: ASIPVGREKLF
j_call: TRBJ2-3; v_call: TRBV9; cdr3_aa: ASSVVAGSTTDTQY
j_call: TRBJ1-1; v_call: TRBV29-1; cdr3_aa: SVEALQGTEAF
j_call: TRBJ2-2; v_call: TRBV13; cdr3_aa: ARTSGRGNTGELF
j_call: TRBJ1-2; v_call: TRBV6-6; cdr3_aa: ASSYMAPYGYT
j_call: TRBJ1-1; v_call: TRBV30; cdr3_aa: AWSAGGIVGAF
j_call: TRBJ2-2; v_call: TRBV19; cdr3_aa: ASSTQGTGELF
j_call: TRBJ2-3; v_call: TRBV2; cdr3_aa: ASSGRGGTDTQY
j_call: TRBJ1-2; v_call: TRBV5-1; cdr3_aa: ASSPQEGQGYGYT
j_call: .; v_call: TRBV5-6; cdr3_aa: ASSLSAAYEQY
j_call: TRBJ2-5; v_call: TRBV5-1; cdr3_aa: ASSYQGGETQY
j_call: TRBJ2-7; v_call: TRBV12-5; cdr3_aa: ASGARGGAIYEQY
j_call: TRBJ2-1; v_call: TRBV6-1; cdr3_aa: ASSGGLAGANEQF
j_call: TRBJ1-2; v_call: TRBV19; cdr3_aa: ASRLNRPGVNYGYT
j_call: TRBJ2-1; v_call: TRBV30; cdr3_aa: AWSLGAIYHEQF
j_call: TRBJ2-7; v_call: TRBV6-5; cdr3_aa: ASTGGSSYEQY
j_call: TRBJ2-3; v_call: TRBV9; cdr3_aa: ASSQRGGDTQY
j_call: TRBJ1-1; v_call: TRBV27; cdr3_aa: ASSLGGNTEAF
j_call: TRBJ2-4; v_call: TRBV5-6; cdr3_aa: ASSPLSGTGITKNIQY
j_call: TRBJ2-1; v_call: TRBV10-1; cdr3_aa: ASSESTWAGGHNEQF
j_call: TRBJ2-7; v_call: TRBV27; cdr3_aa: ASRLTSEAYEQY
j_call: TRBJ2-7; v_call: TRBV5-1; cdr3_aa: ASSFISGRPHYEQY
j_call: TRBJ1-5; v_call: TRBV11-2; cdr3_aa: ASSLDGRNQPQH
j_call: TRBJ1-2; v_call: TRBV5-1; cdr3_aa: ASSLGSEMGYGYT
j_call: TRBJ1-2; v_call: TRBV28; cdr3_aa: ASSSGTEYYGYT
j_call: TRBJ1-2; v_call: TRBV25-1; cdr3_aa: ASSPPGQDYGYT
j_call: TRBJ1-6; v_call: TRBV6-5; cdr3_aa: ASSYSTWGQLH
j_call: TRBJ2-7; v_call: TRBV7-8; cdr3_aa: ASSLRPQTGRLAHYYEQY
j_call: TRBJ2-7; v_call: TRBV6-5; cdr3_aa: ASGVMGAHYEQY
j_call: TRBJ1-1; v_call: TRBV6-5; cdr3_aa: ASSYSRAAEAF
j_call: TRBJ1-2; v_call: TRBV2; cdr3_aa: ASERGSANYGYT
j_call: TRBJ2-3; v_call: TRBV19; cdr3_aa: ASRPGQGITDTQY
j_call: TRBJ2-5; v_call: TRBV29-1; cdr3_aa: SGSGQGSQETQY
j_call: TRBJ2-5; v_call: TRBV9; cdr3_aa: ASSVGLAGGRETQY
j_call: TRBJ2-2; v_call: TRBV2; cdr3_aa: ASSEGTSEVGELF
j_call: TRBJ2-1; v_call: TRBV4-3; cdr3_aa: ASSQGAGEQF
j_call: TRBJ2-2; v_call: TRBV7-9; cdr3_aa: ASTSGGAGPYGELF
j_call: TRBJ1-2; v_call: TRBV11-2; cdr3_aa: ASSSIRGNYGYT
j_call: TRBJ1-4; v_call: TRBV5-1; cdr3_aa: ASSSTPGHSDEKLF
j_call: TRBJ1-1; v_call: TRBV12-5; cdr3_aa: ASGSSGHTEAF
j_call: TRBJ1-2; v_call: TRBV4-3; cdr3_aa: ASSQKTGAGGYGYT
j_call: TRBJ1-1; v_call: TRBV20-1; cdr3_aa: SASATGAF
j_call: TRBJ2-3; v_call: TRBV28; cdr3_aa: ASSLLGTASTDTQY
j_call: TRBJ2-7; v_call: TRBV7-6; cdr3_aa: ASSRTGDYEQY
j_call: TRBJ1-2; v_call: TRBV4-3; cdr3_aa: ASSQTQVGYGYT
j_call: TRBJ2-5; v_call: TRBV6-1; cdr3_aa: ASSGGLFQETQY
j_call: TRBJ2-5; v_call: TRBV27; cdr3_aa: ASSQRRQETQY
j_call: TRBJ2-5; v_call: TRBV4-1; cdr3_aa: ASSRQGGSTETQY
j_call: .; v_call: TRBV29-1; cdr3_aa: SVEDGDRTYEQY
j_call: TRBJ2-5; v_call: TRBV9; cdr3_aa: ASTPGEGNQETQY
j_call: TRBJ2-6; v_call: TRBV9; cdr3_aa: ASSVAGTPSSGANVLT
j_call: TRBJ2-6; v_call: TRBV9; cdr3_aa: ASSVPVSGANVLT